The 10 T cell receptor beta chains presented below share a single source sample, sequenced in a study of beta chain features in type 1 diabetes. Expressed TCRB transcripts got sequenced, as all isolated RNA was reverse transcribed. Using immunoSEQ multiplex PCR, the repertoire was profiled, and TCRdb retains in-frame clones only, with some absent. The table shows roughly 290,000 clones, with roughly 15% occurring only once. Broader study findings: Within each of all four CD4+ subsets, Type 1 diabetes patients had TCRB CDR3s that were moderately but significantly shorter.

Their recognized antigens are unknown. The sample taken for sequencing was naive CD4+ T cells from blood. Receptor source: a man aged 18-30 years with type 1 diabetes.

The rearrangement links TRBV11-3 to TRBJ2-3; the D is unclear. The CDR3 totals 13 residues. Trimming took off 5 bases at V and 6 bases at J, with 12 bases between the two ends. Looked up from germline, CDR1 is SGHNT and CDR2 is YENEEA. This chain's CDR3 is CASSPNSPDTQYF. CDR3 nucleotides: TGTGCCAGCAGCCCAAACTCCCCGGATACGCAGTATTTT.

This clone was observed a few times. The rearrangement joins TRBV5-6 to TRBJ2-6; D may be TRBD1 (5 bases). This CDR3 region has 17 residues. The V and J ends lost 2 bases and 2 bases respectively, with 14 bases between them. Germline V CDR1 and CDR2: SGHDT, YYEEEE. DNA for the CDR3: TGTGCCAGCAGCTTAAGCTTAGTGGGGCCTGGGGCCAACGTCCTGACTTTC. Amino acids: CASSLSLVGPGANVLTF.

The chain employs TRBV9 and TRBJ2-6; 8 nucleotides align to TRBD2. This CDR3 is built from 19 residues. In germline, CDR1 is SGDLS, CDR2 YYNGEE. V lost 1 base, J lost 0 bases, and 9 bases stayed unmatched. The CDR3 loop is CASSVWRGDPRSGANVLTF. CDR3 bases: TGTGCCAGCAGCGTATGGCGGGGGGACCCTCGCTCTGGGGCCAACGTCCTGACTTTC.

This clone was picked up a small number of times. This sequence joins TRBV30 and TRBJ1-2, with D perhaps matching TRBD1 (6 bases). Trimming left V 2 bases short and J 4 bases short, with 14 bases between. This CDR3 has 14 amino acids. Per the germline V gene, CDR1 is GTSNPN and CDR2 is SVGIG (reference sequence). The CDR3 nucleotides are TGTGCCTGGAGTAGGCCAGGGGACCTCTATGGCTACACCTTC. It translates to CAWSRPGDLYGYTF.

This clone was seen a handful of times. The chain uses TRBV6-5 and TRBJ2-5, with D possibly TRBD2 on 7 matching bases. The CDR3 extends over 13 amino acids. The germline V and J ends were trimmed by 6 bases and 4 bases, with 12 bases remaining between them. CDR1 and CDR2 (germline): MNHEY, SVGAGI. CDR3 bases: TGTGCCAGCAGAGGACTAGGGGGAGAGACCCAGTACTTC. Its translation is CASRGLGGETQYF.

V usage is TRBV5-6 and J usage is TRBJ2-7, with 8 bases that match TRBD1. Germline values: CDR1 SGHDT, CDR2 YYEEEE. V gave up 3 bases and J gave up 4 bases; unmatched junction bases: 6. The CDR3 has 14 amino acids. DNA for the CDR3: TGTGCCAGCAGCTCGTCGGACAGGGCGTACGAGCAGTACTTC. Amino acid sequence: CASSSSDRAYEQYF.

The chain carries TRBV5-1 and TRBJ2-7, with 9 bases that match TRBD1. The CDR3 extends over 14 amino acids. V shed 5 bases and J 6 bases; nucleotides not matched to a gene: 9. The germline V gene encodes CDR1 SGHRS and CDR2 YFSETQ. The CDR3 is CASSIGQGTGEQYF. In nucleotides, the CDR3 is TGCGCCAGCAGTATCGGACAGGGGACAGGCGAGCAGTACTTC.

The chain recombines TRBV7-2 with TRBJ2-3, with 8 bases lining up with TRBD2. With V trimmed by 1 base and J by 1 base, 4 bases remained unmatched. Germline CDR1 and CDR2: SGHTA and FQGNSA. This CDR3 is built from 16 residues. CDR3 nucleotide sequence: TGTGCCAGCAGCTTAGTCAGCGGGGGTCGCACAGATACGCAGTATTTT. It translates to CASSLVSGGRTDTQYF.

This clone appeared a few times. This rearrangement joins TRBV5-1 to TRBJ1-1; D remains ambiguous. This CDR3 region has 15 residues. With 5 bases removed from V and 1 base from J, the gap between germline ends came to 15 bases. In germline, CDR1 is SGHRS, CDR2 YFSETQ. CDR3 sequence (DNA): TGCGCCAGCAGATATATCGGGGTTTCGAACACTGAAGCTTTCTTT. Its protein is CASRYIGVSNTEAFF. Filled out from reference TRBV5-1 and TRBJ1-1, the complete variable domain reads KAGVTQTPRYLIKTRGQQVTLSCSPISGHRSVSWYQQTPGQGLQFLFEYFSETQRNKGNFPGRFSGRQFSNSRSEMNVSTLELGDSALYLCASRYIGVSNTEAFFGQGTRLTVV.

The chain combines TRBV7-2 with TRBJ1-1; 8 bases match TRBD1. CDR3 length: 14 amino acids. Germline trimming cut 5 bases from V and 0 bases from J; bases unmatched to any gene: 2. CDR1 and CDR2 (germline): SGHTA, FQGNSA. CDR3 loop: CASSRDRLNTEAFF. The CDR3 DNA reads as TGTGCCAGCAGCCGGGACAGGCTGAACACTGAAGCTTTCTTT.